This paragraph reports one T cell receptor (beta chain). V lost 4 bases and J lost 2, with 16 bases in between. CDR1 and CDR2 from the germline V gene are SNHLY and FYNNEI. The CDR3 has 16 residues. Clones were sequenced by immunoSEQ multiplex PCR, and TCRdb holds only the in-frame ones, with some missing. The repertoire holds 400,000 to 450,000 clones, with around 88% as singletons. These data are taken from a study of blood T cell repertoires in COVID-19. One Seattle source followed patients from active infection through their disease course. The clonotype was recovered from a woman aged 45-59 years with COVID-19, enrolled during active disease. Sequences were obtained from peripheral blood. The V call is TRBV2, the J call TRBJ2-3; possible D gene TRBD1, 5 bases. Here the CDR3 DNA reads TGTGCCAGCAGTGCCGACAGTACCAATCCCACAGATACGCAGTATTTT. It translates to CASSADSTNPTDTQYF.